This entry lists 26 T cell receptor beta chains sequenced from one sample in a study of human T cells and chemical hapten exposure. As to time point: patch test 3, about 24 weeks after DPC sensitization. Indicated treatment: therapeutic diphenylcyclopropenone sensitization with weekly scalp DPC. Via MiXCR, TCRdb re-called the RACE reads, giving one row per CDR3 protein. The sample holds tens of thousands of distinct CDR3 sequences, approximately 12% seen once. The sample was whole blood, taken in connection with sensitization to the hapten diphenylcyclopropenone (DPC). Every receptor here comes from a woman aged 50 to 60 with alopecia areata. Some clones in this sample may be carry-over from other donors' samples.

The chain is built from TRBV5-5 and TRBJ1-5; 8 bases line up with TRBD1. Trimming at V came to 6 bases and at J to 4 bases, leaving 9 bases not matched to a gene. Germline CDR1 SGHKS, CDR2 YYEKEE (reference sequence). The CDR3 covers 15 residues. The CDR3 loop is CASNSLGQENQPQHF. The CDR3 coding sequence is TGTGCCAGCAACTCTCTGGGACAGGAGAATCAGCCCCAGCATTTT. Filled out from reference TRBV5-5 and TRBJ1-5, the complete variable domain reads DAGVTQSPTHLIKTRGQQVTLRCSPISGHKSVSWYQQVLGQGPQFIFQYYEKEERGRGNFPDRFSARQFPNYSSELNVNALLLGDSALYLCASNSLGQENQPQHFGDGTRLSIL.

There are many counts of this clonotype. The chain is built from TRBV29-1 and TRBJ2-2; 11 bases are a match to TRBD2. There are 16 residues in the CDR3. Germline CDR1 SQVTM, CDR2 ANQGSEA. V lost 0 bases and J lost 5; bases outside the gene matches: 5. Written as DNA, the CDR3 is TGCAGCGTTGAAGATCAACCTAGCGGGGGGACCGGGGAGCTGTTTTTT. Protein: CSVEDQPSGGTGELFF.

Ten or more counts support this clonotype. V gene TRBV19 combines with J gene TRBJ2-3; 7 positions match TRBD2. CDR3 size: 14 residues. CDR1 and CDR2 (germline): LNHDA, SQIVND (reference sequence). Trimming took 5 bases from V and 4 from J; bases not matched to a gene: 6. CDR3 sequence: CASSGAGWADTQYF. The DNA for the CDR3 is TGTGCCAGTAGTGGAGCGGGGTGGGCAGATACGCAGTATTTT.

This clonotype was detected only a few times. The CDR3, as DNA: TGTGCCAGCAGCGTAGCCTTAAACTTGGGCGAGCAGTACTTC. It codes for CASSVALNLGEQYF. This rearrangement joins TRBV9 to TRBJ2-7, with unresolved D. Per germline, CDR1 SGDLS and CDR2 YYNGEE. The CDR3 runs 14 residues. V was clipped by 0 bases and J by 6 bases, with 13 bases between them.

This clonotype has ten or more counts. The V gene is TRBV2, the J gene TRBJ2-3, with 11 bases lining up with TRBD2. The CDR3 loop spans 14 amino acids. The trim removed 8 bases at V and 7 bases at J, leaving 8 bases unmatched. Looked up from germline, CDR1 is SNHLY and CDR2 is FYNNEI. The CDR3 nucleotides are TGTGCCAGCTCAAGACTAGCGGGGACTAATACGCAGTATTTT. As protein: CASSRLAGTNTQYF. Variable domain in full (rest from reference TRBV2 and TRBJ2-3): EPEVTQTPSHQVTQMGQEVILRCVPISNHLYFYWYRQILGQKVEFLVSFYNNEISEKSEIFDDQFSVERPDGSNFTLKIRSTKLEDSAMYFCASSRLAGTNTQYFGPGTRLTVL.

This clonotype was counted only a few times. This chain uses TRBV2 with TRBJ1-5; 8 bases map to TRBD1. The germline V gene encodes CDR1 SNHLY and CDR2 FYNNEI. This CDR3 is built from 15 residues. The V segment lost 4 bases and the J segment 6 bases; nucleotides outside the gene matches: 8. This CDR3 reads CASSADRGASQPQHF. The CDR3, as DNA: TGTGCCAGCAGTGCCGACAGGGGTGCGTCTCAGCCCCAGCATTTT.

This clonotype was seen many times. The rearrangement uses TRBV28 and TRBJ1-1; no reliable D call. CDR3 size: 15 residues. V was trimmed by 4 bases and J by 0 bases, leaving 12 bases between them. Per the germline V gene, CDR1 is MDHEN and CDR2 is SYDVKM. The CDR3 spells CASSYGGGMNTEAFF. Written as DNA, the CDR3 is TGTGCCAGCAGTTATGGAGGAGGAATGAACACTGAAGCTTTCTTT.

This clonotype was detected many times. CDR3 in DNA: TGTGCCAGCAGCTTTCAGGGTACTAGCGGGGGTGCACATGGGGATACGCAGTATTTT. Its protein product is CASSFQGTSGGAHGDTQYF. The rearrangement uses TRBV5-8 and TRBJ2-3; 11 nucleotides line up with TRBD2. The CDR3 extends over 19 amino acids. Germline V gives CDR1 SGHTS, CDR2 YDEGEE. The J segment lost 6 bases and the V segment lost 2 bases, leaving 17 bases of the junction unmatched.

This clonotype was seen many times. This rearrangement joins TRBV18 to TRBJ2-1; D is uncertain. Trimming left V 0 bases short and J 5 bases short, with 11 bases between. The germline V gene has CDR1 KGHSH and CDR2 LQKENI. The CDR3 contains 15 residues. CDR3 protein: CASSPPNTANNEQFF. Here the CDR3 DNA reads TGTGCCAGCTCACCACCGAATACAGCTAACAATGAGCAGTTCTTC. Full variable domain (rest looked up from reference TRBV18 and TRBJ2-1): NAGVMQNPRHLVRRRGQEARLRCSPMKGHSHVYWYRQLPEEGLKFMVYLQKENIIDESGMPKERFSAEFPKEGPSILRIQQVVRGDSAAYFCASSPPNTANNEQFFGPGTRLTVL.

This clonotype has at least ten counts. The chain has TRBV5-1 and TRBJ2-3; 9 bases match TRBD2. Germline V gene sequence: CDR1 SGHRS, CDR2 YFSETQ. The junction had 8 bases not matched to a gene; V was cut back by 1 base and J by 5 bases. The CDR3 extends over 16 amino acids. For the CDR3, the DNA is TGCGCCAGCAGCTTGTTTGGCGGGGGGGCCGAAGATACGCAGTATTTT. Residues: CASSLFGGGAEDTQYF.

This clonotype was observed at least ten times. V and J are TRBV7-6 and TRBJ2-3; no clear D gene. CDR3 length: 12 residues. Per the germline V gene, CDR1 is SGHVS and CDR2 is FNYEAQ. The V end lost 1 base, the J end lost 5 bases, and 4 bases lay between the germline ends. The DNA for the CDR3 is TGTGCCAGCAGCTTAGAGGGAGATACGCAGTATTTT. This sequence encodes CASSLEGDTQYF. Full variable domain (outside the CDR3, taken from reference TRBV7-6 and TRBJ2-3): GAGVSQSPRYKVTKRGQDVALRCDPISGHVSLYWYRQALGQGPEFLTYFNYEAQQDKSGLPNDRFSAERPEGSISTLTIQRTEQRDSAMYRCASSLEGDTQYFGPGTRLTVL.

As to this clonotype: A much larger clone lies a single base off, so this may be a read error. V is TRBV29-1 and J is TRBJ1-1; 7 bases map to TRBD1. Trimming removed 5 bases from V and 1 base from J; junction bases left unmatched: 19. The CDR3 extends over 18 amino acids. The germline V gene encodes CDR1 SQVTM and CDR2 ANQGSEA. The CDR3 DNA reads TGCAGCGTTCCATCATGGGGAACAGGGGATGAGGGGAACACTGAAGCTTTCTTT. Its translation: CSVPSWGTGDEGNTEAFF.

V and J are TRBV11-2 and TRBJ2-7; D ambiguous. Germline assignment: CDR1 SGHAT and CDR2 FQNNGV. Trimming stripped 5 bases from V and 3 bases from J, with 11 bases between. The CDR3 spans 13 residues. The CDR3 region has the DNA TGTGCCAGCAGCGTTCGACCGGACTACGAGCAGTACTTC. This codes for CASSVRPDYEQYF.

This clonotype was seen ten or more times. The chain couples TRBV7-2 to TRBJ2-1, with 12 bases lining up with TRBD2. CDR1 is SGHTA, CDR2 FQGNSA, per germline. CDR3 length: 15 amino acids. After removal of 2 bases from V and 8 bases from J, the junction contained 4 bases not matched to a gene. CDR3 coding DNA: TGTGCCAGCAGCTTAATTCGGACTAGCGGGGATGAGCAGTTCTTC. Translating gives CASSLIRTSGDEQFF.

The chain recombines TRBV28 with TRBJ2-7, with D unclear. Trimming took 4 bases from V and 6 from J, leaving 19 bases between them. This CDR3 has 15 residues. The V gene's germline CDR1 is MDHEN and CDR2 SYDVKM. The CDR3 spells CASSSYSFRIPEQYF. In DNA form, the CDR3 reads TGTGCCAGCAGTTCATACTCGTTTCGAATTCCCGAGCAGTACTTC. The full variable domain, in which reference TRBV28 and TRBJ2-7 provide the parts outside the CDR3, is DVKVTQSSRYLVKRTGEKVFLECVQDMDHENMFWYRQDPGLGLRLIYFSYDVKMKEKGDIPEGYSVSREKKERFSLILESASTNQTSMYLCASSSYSFRIPEQYFGPGTRLTVT.

This clonotype was recorded a few times. The CDR3 DNA sequence: TGTGCCAGCAGCTTGGCGATAGGGACAGGGAGCACAGATACGCAGTATTTT. Translating it yields CASSLAIGTGSTDTQYF. The chain employs TRBV11-2 and TRBJ2-3, with 9 positions matching TRBD1. The germline CDR1 and CDR2 sequences are SGHAT and FQNNGV. This CDR3 has 17 residues. With V trimmed by 3 bases and J by 0 bases, 7 bases remained unmatched.

This clonotype was counted many times. The chain links TRBV29-1 to TRBJ1-1; TRBD1 might be the D (5 bases). The CDR3 is 12 residues long. V was cut by 4 bases and J by 4 bases, with 10 bases left in between. Germline values: CDR1 SQVTM, CDR2 ANQGSEA. The chain's CDR3 is CSVVREATEAFF. CDR3 nucleotide sequence: TGCAGCGTTGTCAGGGAAGCCACTGAAGCTTTCTTT.

This clonotype was detected ten times or more. V and J are TRBV5-1 and TRBJ2-1, with 12 positions matching TRBD2. The CDR3 has 14 residues. V trimming: 3 bases; J trimming: 9 bases; junction bases outside the gene matches: 4. The germline CDR1 and CDR2 sequences are SGHRS and YFSETQ. The CDR3: CASSSSGRASEQFF. CDR3 nucleotides: TGCGCCAGCAGCTCTAGCGGGAGGGCCAGTGAGCAGTTCTTC.

This clonotype was seen repeatedly, ten times or more. The chain links TRBV4-1 to TRBJ1-1; TRBD1 might be the D (5 bases). V dropped 0 bases and J dropped 3 bases, with 20 bases sitting between them. The germline CDR1 and CDR2 sequences are MGHRA and YSYEKL. This CDR3 region has 18 residues. CDR3: CASSQDGGFMRLDTEAFF. The CDR3 DNA sequence: TGCGCCAGCAGCCAAGATGGGGGATTTATGCGCCTGGACACTGAAGCTTTCTTT.

The V gene is TRBV5-4, the J gene TRBJ1-4, with D perhaps matching TRBD1 (5 bases). V was shortened by 3 bases and J by 5 bases, with 14 bases between the two germline ends. This CDR3 has 15 amino acids. Germline V gene data show CDR1 as SGHNT and CDR2 as YYREEE (reference sequence). CDR3 protein: CASSSMGGVNEKLFF. CDR3 sequence (DNA): TGTGCCAGCAGCTCGATGGGGGGAGTGAATGAAAAACTGTTTTTT.

This clonotype was seen many times. CDR3 sequence (DNA): TGTGCCAGCAGCCAAGGGGGGGCCCTCTCCTACGAGCAGTACTTC. This gives the protein CASSQGGALSYEQYF. The rearrangement uses TRBV4-2 and TRBJ2-7, with D possibly being TRBD1 or TRBD2 (6 bases each). This CDR3 spans 15 amino acids. With 1 base removed from V and 0 bases from J, the gap between germline ends came to 10 bases. The germline CDR1 and CDR2 sequences are LGHNA and YNFKEQ.

This clonotype was counted ten times or more. The rearrangement links TRBV13 to TRBJ2-5, with D perhaps given as TRBD1 or TRBD2 (5 bases each). The CDR3 is 15 residues long. Germline V gene data show CDR1 as PRHDT and CDR2 as FYEKMQ (reference sequence). Trimming shortened V by 3 bases and J by 4 bases, and 15 bases separated the two germline ends. The CDR3 loop is CASSFRDRIRETQYF. DNA for the CDR3: TGTGCCAGCAGCTTCAGGGACCGAATTCGAGAGACCCAGTACTTC. The full variable domain, with the rest looked up from reference TRBV13 and TRBJ2-5, is AAGVIQSPRHLIKEKRETATLKCYPIPRHDTVYWYQQGPGQDPQFLISFYEKMQSDKGSIPDRFSAQQFSDYHSELNMSSLELGDSALYFCASSFRDRIRETQYFGPGTRLLVL.

This clonotype was seen only a few times. The chain links TRBV6-6 to TRBJ1-1; TRBD1 matches at 9 bases. This CDR3 region has 15 residues. J lost 6 bases, V lost 6 bases, and 11 bases had no gene match. From germline, CDR1 is MNHNY and CDR2 SVGAGI (reference sequence). DNA for the CDR3: TGTGCCAGCAGGCGAACAGGACAGGGGATCTCTGAAGCTTTCTTT. Translated: CASRRTGQGISEAFF.

This clonotype has ten or more counts. The V call is TRBV20-1, the J call TRBJ2-7, with TRBD2 matching over 8 bases. Germline values: CDR1 DFQATT, CDR2 SNEGSKA (reference sequence). This CDR3 spans 14 amino acids. V trimming: 1 base; J trimming: 4 bases; junction bases outside the gene matches: 6. The CDR3 loop reads CSARVASGLYEQYF. The DNA of the CDR3 is TGCAGTGCTAGAGTGGCTAGCGGGTTATACGAGCAGTACTTC.

A few counts support this clonotype. This chain joins TRBV12-3 or TRBV12-4 and TRBJ2-1; 8 bases map to TRBD2. The CDR3 spans 14 residues. Trimming took 2 bases from V and 9 from J; bases not matched to a gene: 6. For the CDR3, the DNA is TGTGCCAGCAGTTTACAGGCGGGAGGCGGTGAGCAGTTCTTC. Protein sequence: CASSLQAGGGEQFF.

The rearrangement uses TRBV29-1 and TRBJ1-2, with D unclear. The germline V and J ends were trimmed by 0 bases and 4 bases, with 6 bases remaining between them. The length of the CDR3 is 12 residues. The germline V gene has CDR1 SQVTM and CDR2 ANQGSEA. The CDR3 spells CSVEDSIYGYTF. The CDR3 bases are TGCAGCGTTGAAGATAGTATCTATGGCTACACCTTC.